Shown below are 5 T cell receptor beta chains from a single sample sequenced in a study of low-dose radiotherapy and immunotherapy resistance in tumors. TRAV and TRBV primers primed cDNA for both TCRalpha and TCRbeta. The TCRs were subjected to amplification over approximately 20 PCR cycles employing a constant-region primer in conjunction with a V-primer adapter. TCRdb itself ran the reads through MiXCR, one entry per CDR3 protein. This sample yields 10,000 to 15,000 distinct CDR3 sequences, of which around three fifths are seen a single time; about 8.3% belongs to the top ten. These receptor sequences come from a human donor with advanced metastatic prostate, ovarian, gallbladder or colorectal cancer (not recorded which). This table probably holds off-target reads from a library built for another chain.

J is TRBJ2-7 and V is TRBV4-3; D is unresolved. V shed 2 bases and J shed 2 bases, with 10 bases lying between them. The CDR3 is made up of 14 amino acids. Germline V gene data show CDR1 as LGHNA and CDR2 as YSLEER. The CDR3 loop reads CASSQSPEPYEQYF. As DNA, the CDR3 is TGCGCCAGCAGCCAATCCCCGGAACCCTACGAGCAGTACTTC.

This sequence joins TRBV7-9 and TRBJ2-5, with 11 bases identical to TRBD2. After removal of 5 bases from V and 5 bases from J, the junction contained 7 bases not matched to a gene. This CDR3 is built from 15 residues. The germline gives CDR1 SEHNR, CDR2 FQNEAQ (reference sequence). The chain's CDR3 is CASSPTSGDWETQYF. The CDR3 region has the DNA TGTGCCAGCAGCCCGACTAGCGGGGACTGGGAGACCCAGTACTTC.

This clonotype was picked up a small number of times. The chain links TRBV28 to TRBJ2-3, with TRBD1 identical over 7 bases. Losses at the gene ends were 4 bases for V and 2 bases for J; bases not matched to a gene: 6. The CDR3 runs to 15 residues. The germline CDR1 and CDR2 sequences are MDHEN and SYDVKM. The CDR3 region is CASSSPGTATDTQYF. In nucleotides, the CDR3 is TGTGCCAGCAGTTCCCCCGGGACAGCCACAGATACGCAGTATTTT.

This chain joins TRBV7-6 and TRBJ2-1; D not certain. Germline loops: CDR1 SGHVS, CDR2 FNYEAQ. Between the trimmed V and J ends, which lost 3 bases and 9 bases, there was a span of 9 bases. The CDR3 covers 12 residues. CDR3 sequence: CASSFHGSEQFF. The CDR3 coding sequence is TGTGCCAGCAGCTTCCACGGAAGTGAGCAGTTCTTC.

This clonotype was recorded a few times. V is TRBV29-1 and J is TRBJ2-7, with D possibly TRBD1 on 5 matching bases. Deletions cut 7 bases from V and 5 bases from J, with 12 bases between. From germline, CDR1 is SQVTM and CDR2 ANQGSEA. This CDR3 comprises 11 residues. DNA of the CDR3: TGCAGCGCAGGCAGGGATAACGAGCAGTACTTC. Translating it yields CSAGRDNEQYF.